This T cell receptor beta chain derives from a study of control samples from healthy donors and cancer patients. Per the germline V gene, CDR1 is LNHNV and CDR2 is YYDKDF (reference sequence). There are 13 residues in the CDR3. V lost 5 bases and J 3 bases, leaving 7 bases between the germline ends. Here immunoSEQ multiplex PCR was the method, and the copy in TCRdb shows in-frame clones only, minus some. The data hold some 140,000 clones, with approximately 93% observed a single time. The source of this sequence is a man in his forties in good health. The chain couples TRBV15 to TRBJ2-2; no reliable D call. The sample consisted of blood. CDR3 sequence (DNA): TGTGCCACCAGCCCACCGGACACCGGGGAGCTGTTTTTT. It yields the protein CATSPPDTGELFF.